The clone carrying this T cell receptor beta chain was observed a single time. The sample is drawn from a study of blood T cell repertoires in COVID-19. Whole-study context: PBMCs, B-cell-depleted T cells, or T cells provided the cDNA or gDNA that made up the material.

This CDR3 has 13 residues. Germline loops: CDR1 SGHRS, CDR2 YFSETQ. V was clipped by 5 bases and J by 0 bases, with 8 bases between them. Original analysis: Amplification from reference gene primers served as the basis for estimated nucleated cell counts. Libraries were prepared by immunoSEQ multiplex PCR; TCRdb keeps only in-frame clonotypes and omits some of them. That table supplies the V and J calls and clone size; D and trimming were determined from the DNA. In the table there are about 91,000 clones, around 80% of which are singletons. The sample was peripheral blood. The receptor was isolated from a man between 70 and 80 years old with acute or convalescent COVID-19. The chain has TRBV5-1 and TRBJ1-1, with D uncertain. The DNA of the CDR3 is TGCGCCAGCAGATCAAACATGAACACTGAAGCTTTCTTT. Translating it yields CASRSNMNTEAFF.